This T cell receptor beta chain derives from a study of cytomegalovirus exposure and HLA in healthy donors. The CDR3 has 13 amino acids. Germline V gene lookup returns CDR1 SNHLY and CDR2 FYNNEI. V was clipped by 3 bases and J by 2 bases, with 8 bases between them. The PCR contained 60 Vbeta and 13 Jbeta primers. Repertoires were generated with immunoSEQ multiplex PCR, while TCRdb's copy carries only in-frame clones and drops some. The sample lists more than 110,000 clones, 70% to 85% occurring once. This chain links TRBV2 with TRBJ2-7; D not resolved. The TCR comes from a man between 35 and 55 years old in good health and CMV-seropositive. Sequenced material: PBMCs. The CDR3 DNA reads as TGTGCCAGCAGTGAGGTCCCTACCTACGAGCAGTACTTC. Amino acid sequence: CASSEVPTYEQYF.